The rows below give T cell receptor beta chains drawn from one sample of a study of shared clonotypes between healthy human individuals. Measured with immunoSEQ multiplex PCR; TCRdb has only the in-frame clones, and not every one. The sample shows roughly 2.4 million clones, approximately 94% of them seen only once. Sequencing was carried out using naive CD4+ T cells sorted from blood. The receptors shown here come from a man younger than 30 in good health. Both conserved end residues are part of each CDR3. The D gene is left open where the match is weak. Expanded clones get a size class; other rows say once, few or many, or leave the size out.

J gene: TRBJ2-4
clone size: .
CDR3 length: 16
D gene: .
V gene: TRBV30
CDR3 protein: CAWSQTRRVAKNIQYF
CDR3 DNA: TGTGCCTGGAGTCAAACCCGACGGGTGGCCAAAAACATTCAGTACTTC

J gene: TRBJ2-7
clone size: .
CDR3 length: 14
D gene: .
V gene: TRBV19
CDR3 protein: CASSSRLESYEQYF
CDR3 DNA: TGTGCCAGTAGCAGTCGGCTAGAGTCCTACGAGCAGTACTTC

J gene: TRBJ2-7
clone size: .
CDR3 length: 13
D gene: .
V gene: TRBV19
CDR3 protein: CASSIGHTYEQYF
CDR3 DNA: TGTGCCAGTAGTATAGGTCATACATACGAGCAGTACTTC

J gene: TRBJ2-2
clone size: .
CDR3 length: 17
D gene: .
V gene: TRBV5-6
CDR3 protein: CASSLAYETQNTGELFF
CDR3 DNA: TGTGCCAGCAGCTTGGCGTACGAGACACAGAACACCGGGGAGCTGTTTTTT

J gene: TRBJ1-1
clone size: .
CDR3 length: 17
D gene: .
V gene: TRBV18
CDR3 protein: CASSPPGGREGNTEAFF
CDR3 DNA: TGTGCCAGCTCACCACCTGGTGGGCGGGAGGGGAACACTGAAGCTTTCTTT

J gene: TRBJ2-2
clone size: .
CDR3 length: 13
D gene: .
V gene: TRBV4-2
CDR3 protein: CASSQSHTGELFF
CDR3 DNA: TGTGCCAGCAGCCAAAGTCACACCGGGGAGCTGTTTTTT

J gene: TRBJ1-1
clone size: .
CDR3 length: 13
D gene: .
V gene: TRBV10-1
CDR3 protein: CASSESASTEAFF
CDR3 DNA: TGCGCCAGCAGTGAGTCGGCCAGCACTGAAGCTTTCTTT

J gene: TRBJ1-3
clone size: once
CDR3 length: 15
D gene: .
V gene: TRBV6-6
CDR3 protein: CASSYEELTGNTIYF
CDR3 DNA: TGTGCCAGCAGTTACGAGGAGTTGACTGGAAACACCATATATTTT

J gene: TRBJ1-3
clone size: .
CDR3 length: 17
D gene: .
V gene: TRBV7-9
CDR3 protein: CASSLDLGSISGNTIYF
CDR3 DNA: TGTGCCAGCAGCTTAGACTTGGGCAGCATCTCTGGAAACACCATATATTTT

J gene: TRBJ2-7
clone size: .
CDR3 length: 15
D gene: TRBD2
V gene: TRBV5-1
CDR3 protein: CASSLASGGAHEQYF
CDR3 DNA: TGCGCCAGCAGCTTGGCAAGCGGGGGGGCCCACGAGCAGTACTTC

J gene: TRBJ1-1
clone size: .
CDR3 length: 18
D gene: TRBD1
V gene: TRBV9
CDR3 protein: CASSVDGGSRGRNTEAFF
CDR3 DNA: TGTGCCAGCAGCGTAGACGGCGGAAGCAGGGGGAGGAACACTGAAGCTTTCTTT

J gene: TRBJ1-4
clone size: .
CDR3 length: 14
D gene: TRBD1
V gene: TRBV27
CDR3 protein: CASSLDRGSEKLFF
CDR3 DNA: TGTGCCAGCAGTCTGGACAGGGGTAGTGAAAAACTGTTTTTT

J gene: TRBJ2-7
clone size: .
CDR3 length: 13
D gene: .
V gene: TRBV28
CDR3 protein: CASSRTHRGEQYF
CDR3 DNA: TGTGCCAGCAGTCGGACCCATCGGGGCGAGCAGTACTTC

J gene: TRBJ2-3
clone size: .
CDR3 length: 18
D gene: .
V gene: TRBV28
CDR3 protein: CASSPGAFGGESTDTQYF
CDR3 DNA: TGTGCCAGCAGCCCCGGGGCCTTCGGAGGTGAGAGCACAGATACGCAGTATTTT

J gene: TRBJ1-5
clone size: .
CDR3 length: 13
D gene: .
V gene: TRBV29-1
CDR3 protein: CSVVPTGNQPQHF
CDR3 DNA: TGCAGCGTTGTCCCGACGGGGAATCAGCCCCAGCATTTT

J gene: TRBJ2-3
clone size: .
CDR3 length: 15
D gene: TRBD1
V gene: TRBV9
CDR3 protein: CASSWGQEFTDTQYF
CDR3 DNA: TGTGCCAGCAGCTGGGGACAGGAATTTACAGATACGCAGTATTTT

J gene: TRBJ2-1
clone size: .
CDR3 length: 15
D gene: TRBD2
V gene: TRBV2
CDR3 protein: CASSTSGSSYNEQFF
CDR3 DNA: TGTGCCAGCTCGACTAGCGGGAGCTCCTACAATGAGCAGTTCTTC

J gene: TRBJ1-4
clone size: .
CDR3 length: 14
D gene: TRBD1
V gene: TRBV25-1
CDR3 protein: CASSDRGRNEKLFF
CDR3 DNA: TGTGCCAGCAGTGACAGGGGGCGAAATGAAAAACTGTTTTTT

J gene: TRBJ1-2
clone size: .
CDR3 length: 14
D gene: TRBD1
V gene: TRBV30
CDR3 protein: CAWSVGQGLILGLF
CDR3 DNA: TGTGCCTGGAGTGTTGGACAGGGGTTAATTCTTGGACTTTTC

J gene: TRBJ2-3
clone size: .
CDR3 length: 14
D gene: .
V gene: TRBV19
CDR3 protein: CASSTSPSTDTQYF
CDR3 DNA: TGTGCCAGTAGTACCTCACCTAGCACAGATACGCAGTATTTT

J gene: TRBJ1-5
clone size: few
CDR3 length: 14
D gene: .
V gene: TRBV18
CDR3 protein: CASSPPSSNQPQHF
CDR3 DNA: TGTGCCAGCTCACCACCGTCTAGCAATCAGCCCCAGCATTTT

J gene: TRBJ1-6
clone size: .
CDR3 length: 16
D gene: .
V gene: TRBV10-1
CDR3 protein: CASSGQRGFGASPLHF
CDR3 DNA: TGCGCCAGCAGTGGTCAACGGGGCTTCGGCGCCTCACCCCTCCACTTT

J gene: TRBJ2-2
clone size: .
CDR3 length: 13
D gene: TRBD2
V gene: TRBV5-6
CDR3 protein: CASREGLIGELFF
CDR3 DNA: TGTGCCAGCCGGGAGGGCCTGATCGGGGAGCTGTTTTTT

J gene: TRBJ1-6
clone size: .
CDR3 length: 11
D gene: .
V gene: TRBV6-5
CDR3 protein: CASSRDSPLHF
CDR3 DNA: TGTGCCAGCAGCCGCGATTCACCCCTCCACTTT

J gene: TRBJ2-7
clone size: .
CDR3 length: 16
D gene: .
V gene: TRBV6-1
CDR3 protein: CASSEFRLDYSYEQYF
CDR3 DNA: TGTGCCAGCAGTGAATTCCGACTGGATTACTCCTACGAGCAGTACTTC

J gene: TRBJ1-4
clone size: .
CDR3 length: 16
D gene: .
V gene: TRBV30
CDR3 protein: CAWRGRNLLGNEKLFF
CDR3 DNA: TGTGCCTGGAGGGGACGGAACCTTCTGGGGAATGAAAAACTGTTTTTT

J gene: TRBJ1-5
clone size: .
CDR3 length: 16
D gene: .
V gene: TRBV7-9
CDR3 protein: CASSRDILLGDQPQHF
CDR3 DNA: TGTGCCAGCAGCCGCGACATTCTCTTGGGCGATCAGCCCCAGCATTTT

J gene: TRBJ2-1
clone size: .
CDR3 length: 11
D gene: .
V gene: TRBV12-5
CDR3 protein: CATSGQVEQFF
CDR3 DNA: TGTGCTACCTCAGGCCAGGTTGAGCAGTTCTTC

J gene: TRBJ2-4
clone size: once
CDR3 length: 12
D gene: .
V gene: TRBV18
CDR3 protein: CASSLLKNIQYF
CDR3 DNA: TGTGCCAGCTCACTCCTCAAAAACATTCAGTACTTC

J gene: TRBJ2-1
clone size: .
CDR3 length: 16
D gene: .
V gene: TRBV15
CDR3 protein: CATSRDRVLGYNEQFF
CDR3 DNA: TGTGCCACCAGCAGAGATCGCGTCCTCGGTTACAATGAGCAGTTCTTC

J gene: TRBJ2-7
clone size: once
CDR3 length: 13
D gene: .
V gene: TRBV28
CDR3 protein: CASSSGLPYEQYF
CDR3 DNA: TGTGCCAGCAGTTCAGGTCTCCCCTACGAGCAGTACTTC

J gene: TRBJ2-2
clone size: .
CDR3 length: 16
D gene: TRBD2
V gene: TRBV9
CDR3 protein: CASTKVAGRNTGELFF
CDR3 DNA: TGTGCCAGCACCAAAGTAGCGGGGAGGAACACCGGGGAGCTGTTTTTT

J gene: TRBJ2-5
clone size: .
CDR3 length: 14
D gene: TRBD2
V gene: TRBV10-3
CDR3 protein: CAIRLAGPLGTQYF
CDR3 DNA: TGTGCCATCAGACTAGCGGGGCCCTTAGGGACCCAGTACTTC

J gene: TRBJ2-3
clone size: .
CDR3 length: 15
D gene: TRBD1
V gene: TRBV6-6
CDR3 protein: CASRRDRGGADTQYF
CDR3 DNA: TGTGCCAGCAGGAGGGACAGGGGAGGGGCAGATACGCAGTATTTT

J gene: TRBJ2-1
clone size: .
CDR3 length: 14
D gene: .
V gene: TRBV5-1
CDR3 protein: CASRTQGLVLEQFF
CDR3 DNA: TGCGCCAGCAGAACACAAGGGCTCGTTCTTGAGCAGTTCTTC

J gene: TRBJ1-6
clone size: .
CDR3 length: 14
D gene: TRBD1
V gene: TRBV11-2
CDR3 protein: CASRGTGVRSPLHF
CDR3 DNA: TGTGCCAGCAGGGGGACAGGGGTTCGGTCACCCCTCCACTTT

J gene: TRBJ1-6
clone size: .
CDR3 length: 16
D gene: .
V gene: TRBV27
CDR3 protein: CASSPGWGRYNSPLHF
CDR3 DNA: TGTGCCAGCAGCCCCGGGTGGGGGAGGTATAATTCACCCCTCCACTTT

J gene: TRBJ1-1
clone size: .
CDR3 length: 13
D gene: .
V gene: TRBV14
CDR3 protein: CASSPRLNTEAFF
CDR3 DNA: TGTGCCAGCTCACCCCGATTGAACACTGAAGCTTTCTTT

J gene: TRBJ1-6
clone size: .
CDR3 length: 14
D gene: .
V gene: TRBV6-1
CDR3 protein: CASSEYQGGSPLHF
CDR3 DNA: TGTGCCAGCAGTGAATACCAGGGCGGGTCACCCCTCCACTTT

J gene: TRBJ1-2
clone size: .
CDR3 length: 13
D gene: .
V gene: TRBV28
CDR3 protein: CASSRTANYGYTF
CDR3 DNA: TGTGCCAGCAGTCGGACCGCTAACTATGGCTACACCTTC

J gene: TRBJ2-7
clone size: .
CDR3 length: 14
D gene: TRBD2
V gene: TRBV7-2
CDR3 protein: CASSLAAGAYEQYF
CDR3 DNA: TGTGCCAGCAGCTTAGCGGCGGGAGCCTACGAGCAGTACTTC

J gene: TRBJ1-5
clone size: once
CDR3 length: 15
D gene: TRBD1
V gene: TRBV7-2
CDR3 protein: CASSLGQGSNQPQHF
CDR3 DNA: TGTGCCAGCAGCTTAGGACAGGGCAGCAATCAGCCCCAGCATTTT

J gene: TRBJ2-1
clone size: .
CDR3 length: 12
D gene: .
V gene: TRBV5-1
CDR3 protein: CASSWANNEQFF
CDR3 DNA: TGCGCCAGCTCCTGGGCCAACAATGAGCAGTTCTTC

J gene: TRBJ1-6
clone size: .
CDR3 length: 16
D gene: TRBD1
V gene: TRBV4-3
CDR3 protein: CASSRDSGTVISPLHF
CDR3 DNA: TGCGCCAGCAGCCGAGACTCCGGGACAGTGATTTCACCCCTCCACTTT

J gene: TRBJ1-2
clone size: .
CDR3 length: 15
D gene: .
V gene: TRBV6-5
CDR3 protein: CASSSLLMGNYGYTF
CDR3 DNA: TGTGCCAGCAGTTCCCTCCTCATGGGAAACTATGGCTACACCTTC

J gene: TRBJ2-1
clone size: .
CDR3 length: 16
D gene: TRBD2
V gene: TRBV4-3
CDR3 protein: CASSQDFLAGVNEQFF
CDR3 DNA: TGCGCCAGCAGCCAAGATTTCCTAGCGGGCGTTAATGAGCAGTTCTTC

J gene: TRBJ2-2
clone size: .
CDR3 length: 14
D gene: TRBD1
V gene: TRBV19
CDR3 protein: CASSDRVDTGELFF
CDR3 DNA: TGTGCCAGTAGTGACAGGGTAGACACCGGGGAGCTGTTTTTT

J gene: TRBJ2-2
clone size: once
CDR3 length: 17
D gene: TRBD1
V gene: TRBV7-6
CDR3 protein: CASSPRWGQGDTGELFF
CDR3 DNA: TGTGCCAGCAGCCCACGGTGGGGACAGGGGGACACCGGGGAGCTGTTTTTT

J gene: TRBJ2-7
clone size: .
CDR3 length: 20
D gene: TRBD2
V gene: TRBV19
CDR3 protein: CASSIGFYSGRTLPSYEQYF
CDR3 DNA: TGTGCCAGTAGTATCGGCTTTTACAGCGGGAGGACCCTCCCCTCCTACGAGCAGTACTTC

J gene: TRBJ2-1
clone size: .
CDR3 length: 13
D gene: TRBD2
V gene: TRBV6-5
CDR3 protein: CASSPSSGRFRFF
CDR3 DNA: TGTGCCAGCAGCCCTTCTAGCGGGAGGTTCCGGTTCTTC

J gene: TRBJ1-2
clone size: .
CDR3 length: 14
D gene: .
V gene: TRBV28
CDR3 protein: CASSLRGGHYGYTF
CDR3 DNA: TGTGCCAGCAGTTTACGGGGAGGACACTATGGCTACACCTTC

J gene: TRBJ1-4
clone size: .
CDR3 length: 15
D gene: TRBD1
V gene: TRBV19
CDR3 protein: CASHDGTAQNEKLFF
CDR3 DNA: TGTGCCAGTCACGACGGGACAGCCCAGAATGAAAAACTGTTTTTT

J gene: TRBJ1-2
clone size: .
CDR3 length: 16
D gene: .
V gene: TRBV4-3
CDR3 protein: CASSQDSTASNYGYTF
CDR3 DNA: TGCGCCAGCAGCCAAGATTCTACAGCTTCTAACTATGGCTACACCTTC

J gene: TRBJ2-7
clone size: .
CDR3 length: 14
D gene: .
V gene: TRBV29-1
CDR3 protein: CSVSPGSSAYEQYF
CDR3 DNA: TGCAGCGTTAGTCCAGGCTCCTCGGCCTACGAGCAGTACTTC